The 4 T cell receptor beta chains below were found in one sample sequenced in a study of blood T cell repertoires in COVID-19 (dated by TCRdb to about 2020). Libraries came from the immunoSEQ multiplex PCR assay. Entries here come from immuneACCESS through TCRdb and include only in-frame sequences with V and J called. Some clones fail to appear in such tables; in the studies checked, an unresolved V gene covers under half of the shortfall, and the cause of the remainder is unknown. For this sample the table gives about 300,000 clones, of which about 83% were detected only once. Around 1.5% of the sample is held by the ten biggest clonotypes. What was sequenced was peripheral blood. These TCRs come from a woman between 45 and 65 years old with acute or convalescent COVID-19.

The V and J genes are TRBV29-1 and TRBJ2-3; D may be TRBD2 (5 bases). V gave up 7 bases and J gave up 3 bases, with 8 bases separating them. Germline lookup yields CDR1 SQVTM and CDR2 ANQGSEA. This CDR3 is built from 11 residues. The CDR3 sequence is CSADYTDTQYF. For the CDR3, the DNA is TGCAGCGCCGACTATACAGATACGCAGTATTTT.

This chain joins TRBV11-2 and TRBJ2-3; 9 positions agree with TRBD1. The CDR3 runs 18 residues. Trimming took 9 bases from V and 1 from J; bases not matched to a gene: 17. CDR1 is SGHAT and CDR2 is FQNNGV in the germline V gene. CDR3 in DNA: TGTGCCAGGCCGGGGACAGGGCCTCTGCGGGCGGGCACAGATACGCAGTATTTT. Its translation: CARPGTGPLRAGTDTQYF.

V usage is TRBV21-1 and J usage is TRBJ1-5; the table's D call TRBD1 went unverified against the DNA. TRBV21-1 is labeled a pseudogene. CDR3 length: 18 amino acids. This chain's CDR3 is CASSKESLQGKVNQPQHF. The CDR3 DNA reads TGTGCCAGCAGCAAAGAAAGCCTACAGGGCAAGGTCAATCAGCCCCAGCATTTT.

The DNA of the CDR3 is TGTGCCAGCAGTTACCTAGCGGGAGCCTACGAGCAGTACTTC. It translates to CASSYLAGAYEQYF. The chain links TRBV6-2 or TRBV6-3 to TRBJ2-7; 10 bases are shared with TRBD2. CDR3 length equals 14 residues. Germline values: CDR1 MNHEY, CDR2 SVGEGT. The V segment lost 2 bases and the J segment 2 bases; nucleotides outside the gene matches: 0.